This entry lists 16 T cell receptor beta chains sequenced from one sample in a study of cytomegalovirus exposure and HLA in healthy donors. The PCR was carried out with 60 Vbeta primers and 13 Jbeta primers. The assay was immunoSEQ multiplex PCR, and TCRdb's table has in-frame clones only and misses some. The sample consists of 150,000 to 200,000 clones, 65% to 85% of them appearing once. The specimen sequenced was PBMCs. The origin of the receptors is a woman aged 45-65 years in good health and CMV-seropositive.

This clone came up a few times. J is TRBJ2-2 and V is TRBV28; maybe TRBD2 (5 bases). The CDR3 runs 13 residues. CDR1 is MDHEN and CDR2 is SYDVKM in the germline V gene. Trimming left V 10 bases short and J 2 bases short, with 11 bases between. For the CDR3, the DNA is TGTGCCACCGACTATCGTAACACCGGGGAGCTGTTTTTT. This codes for CATDYRNTGELFF.

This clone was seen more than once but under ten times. CDR3 nucleotides: TGTGCCAGCAGAAAACGGGCTAGCGGGAGTGGAGAGACCCAGTACTTC. It codes for CASRKRASGSGETQYF. The chain joins TRBV7-2 to TRBJ2-5; 10 nucleotides agree with TRBD2. CDR1 and CDR2 from the germline V gene are SGHTA and FQGNSA. The CDR3 contains 16 residues. V lost 6 bases and J lost 4; bases outside the gene matches: 11.

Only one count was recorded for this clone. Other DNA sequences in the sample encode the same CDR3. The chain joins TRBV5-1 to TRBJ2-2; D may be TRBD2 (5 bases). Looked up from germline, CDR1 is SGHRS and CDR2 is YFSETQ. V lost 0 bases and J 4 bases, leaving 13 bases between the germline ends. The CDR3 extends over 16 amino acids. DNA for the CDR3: TGCGCCAGCAGCTTGGCGGTGGACTGGATCACCGGGGAGCTGTTTTTT. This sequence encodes CASSLAVDWITGELFF.

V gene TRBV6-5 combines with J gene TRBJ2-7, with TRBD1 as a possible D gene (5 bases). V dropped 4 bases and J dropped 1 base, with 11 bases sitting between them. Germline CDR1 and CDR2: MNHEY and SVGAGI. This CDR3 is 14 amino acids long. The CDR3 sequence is CASSSSQVSYEQYF. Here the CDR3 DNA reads TGTGCCAGCAGTTCATCACAGGTTTCCTACGAGCAGTACTTC.

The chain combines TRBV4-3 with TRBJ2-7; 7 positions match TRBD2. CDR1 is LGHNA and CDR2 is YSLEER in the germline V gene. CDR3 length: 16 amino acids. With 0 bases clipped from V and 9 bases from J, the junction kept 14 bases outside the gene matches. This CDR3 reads CASSQDLSGAAVVQYF. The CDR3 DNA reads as TGCGCCAGCAGCCAAGATCTAAGCGGGGCCGCGGTAGTGCAGTACTTC.

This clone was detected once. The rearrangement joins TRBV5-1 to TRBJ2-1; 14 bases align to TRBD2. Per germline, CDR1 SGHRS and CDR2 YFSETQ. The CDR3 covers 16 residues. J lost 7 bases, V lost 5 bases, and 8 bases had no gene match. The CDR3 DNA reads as TGCGCCAGCAGGGTGGGACTAGCGGGGGCTCTTAATGAGCAGTTCTTC. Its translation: CASRVGLAGALNEQFF.

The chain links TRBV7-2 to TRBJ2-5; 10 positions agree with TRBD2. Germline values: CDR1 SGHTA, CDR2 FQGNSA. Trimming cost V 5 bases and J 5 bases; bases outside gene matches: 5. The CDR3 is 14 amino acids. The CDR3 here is CASSPGLAVETQYF. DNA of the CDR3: TGTGCCAGCAGCCCAGGACTAGCGGTGGAGACCCAGTACTTC.

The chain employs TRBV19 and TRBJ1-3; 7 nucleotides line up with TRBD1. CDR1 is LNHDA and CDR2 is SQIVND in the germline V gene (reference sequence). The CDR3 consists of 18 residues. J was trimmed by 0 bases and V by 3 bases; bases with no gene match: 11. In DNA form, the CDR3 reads TGTGCCAGTAGTATTGCGGGACAGCCACTATTCTCTGGAAACACCATATATTTT. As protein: CASSIAGQPLFSGNTIYF.

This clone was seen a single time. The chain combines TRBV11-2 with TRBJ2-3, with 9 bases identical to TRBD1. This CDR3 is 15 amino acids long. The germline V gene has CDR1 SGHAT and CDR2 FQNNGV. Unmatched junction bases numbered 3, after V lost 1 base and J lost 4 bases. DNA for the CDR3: TGTGCCAGCAGCTTAGGGGACAGGGATGCAGATACGCAGTATTTT. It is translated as CASSLGDRDADTQYF.

This CDR3 is CARPSTGNPTSLYGYTF. The CDR3 nucleotides read TGTGCCAGACCCTCAACAGGGAACCCTACCTCATTATATGGCTACACCTTC. The chain uses TRBV27 and TRBJ1-2, with a tentative D call TRBD1 (6 bases). Germline V CDR1 and CDR2: MNHEY, SMNVEV (reference sequence). Trimming took off 9 bases at V and 5 bases at J, with 28 bases between the two ends. This CDR3 is 17 amino acids long.

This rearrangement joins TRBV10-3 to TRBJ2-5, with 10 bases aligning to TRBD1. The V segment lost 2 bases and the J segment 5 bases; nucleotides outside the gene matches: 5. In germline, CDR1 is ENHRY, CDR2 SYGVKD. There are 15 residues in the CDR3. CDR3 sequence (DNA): TGTGCCATCAGTGAGCCGACAGGGGGCAGGGAGACCCAGTACTTC. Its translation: CAISEPTGGRETQYF.

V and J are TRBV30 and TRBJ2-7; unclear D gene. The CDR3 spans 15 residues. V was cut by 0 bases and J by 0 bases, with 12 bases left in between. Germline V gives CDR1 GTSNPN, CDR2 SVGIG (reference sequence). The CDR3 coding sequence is TGTGCCTGGAGTGTTGGGCACCAGGCCTCCTACGAGCAGTACTTC. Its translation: CAWSVGHQASYEQYF.

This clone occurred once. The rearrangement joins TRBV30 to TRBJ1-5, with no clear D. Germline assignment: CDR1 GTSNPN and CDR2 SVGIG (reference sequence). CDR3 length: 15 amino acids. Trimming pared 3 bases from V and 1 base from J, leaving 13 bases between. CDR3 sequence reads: CAWSRGGGSNQPQHF. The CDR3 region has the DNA TGTGCCTGGAGCCGGGGAGGAGGGAGCAATCAGCCCCAGCATTTT.

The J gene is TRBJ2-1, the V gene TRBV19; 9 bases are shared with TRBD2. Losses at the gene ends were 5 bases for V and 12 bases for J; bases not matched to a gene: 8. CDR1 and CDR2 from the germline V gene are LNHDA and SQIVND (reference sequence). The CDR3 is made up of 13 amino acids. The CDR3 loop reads CASSGTSRGGQFF. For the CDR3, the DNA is TGTGCCAGTAGTGGGACTAGCAGGGGGGGGCAGTTCTTC.

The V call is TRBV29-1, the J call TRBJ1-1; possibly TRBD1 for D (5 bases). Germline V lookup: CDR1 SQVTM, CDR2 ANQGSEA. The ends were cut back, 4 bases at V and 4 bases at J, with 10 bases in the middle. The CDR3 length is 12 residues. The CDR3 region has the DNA TGCAGCGTTGCCAGGGCAGGCACTGAAGCTTTCTTT. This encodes CSVARAGTEAFF.

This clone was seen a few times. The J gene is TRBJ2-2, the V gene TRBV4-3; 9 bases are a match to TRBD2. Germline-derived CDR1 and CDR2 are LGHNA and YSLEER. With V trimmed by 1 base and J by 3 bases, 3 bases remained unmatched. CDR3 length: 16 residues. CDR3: CASSQGGRADTGELFF. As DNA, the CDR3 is TGCGCCAGCAGCCAAGGCGGGAGGGCCGACACCGGGGAGCTGTTTTTT.